These 12 T cell receptor beta chains originate from one sample sequenced in a study of regulatory T cells in long-lasting Graves disease. The time point denotes: newly diagnosed GD, antithyroid drugs for less than 3 months. Extracted PBMC RNA gave rise to the TCR library. According to the study, TCR beta libraries were built with iRepertoire HTBI primers and CDR3-region Arm-PCR. TCRdb recomputed calls from the multiplex PCR reads with MiXCR, one row per CDR3 protein. The data contain 560,000 or so distinct CDR3 sequences, about 15% of them singletons. This sample also belongs to another study, concerning T cells in Graves' hyperthyroidism and ophthalmopathy.

The specimen comprised peripheral blood mononuclear cells (PBMCs), sampled at new diagnosis, from a patient treated with antithyroid drugs. Receptors were obtained from a man aged 18 to 30 with Graves disease.

The chain couples TRBV7-2 to TRBJ2-1; D not certain. The CDR3 sequence is 14 residues long. The germline CDR1 and CDR2 sequences are SGHTA and FQGNSA. Trimming shortened V by 5 bases and J by 6 bases, and 14 bases separated the two germline ends. In nucleotides, the CDR3 is TGTGCCAGCAGCGTTGGGCTCCCCCCCAATGAGCAGTTCTTC. This codes for CASSVGLPPNEQFF.

In this sample, this clonotype turned up many times. The chain joins TRBV12-3 or TRBV12-4 to TRBJ1-4; maybe TRBD1 (5 bases). V was shortened by 4 bases and J by 8 bases, with 8 bases between the two germline ends. The CDR3 has 12 residues. CDR3 bases: TGTGCCAGCAGTTATCCAGGGGAAAAACTGTTTTTT. Encoded protein: CASSYPGEKLFF.

About this clonotype: Since a much larger clone is just one base distant, this may be a read error. The chain is built from TRBV20-1 and TRBJ2-5; perhaps TRBD2 as D (6 bases). CDR1 DFQATT and CDR2 SNEGSKA come from the germline V gene (reference sequence). The CDR3 extends over 11 amino acids. CDR3 protein: CSATSRETQYF. CDR3 sequence (DNA): TGCAGCGCAACTAGCCGAGAGACCCAGTACTTC.

This clonotype was observed many times. The genes are TRBV19 and TRBJ1-1, with a weak D call TRBD1 (5 bases). Germline CDR1 LNHDA, CDR2 SQIVND (reference sequence). This CDR3 region has 14 residues. The germline V and J ends were trimmed by 6 bases and 1 base, with 12 bases remaining between them. CDR3 nucleotides: TGTGCCAGTAGATCGGGACGGGCGAACACTGAAGCTTTCTTT. Its translation: CASRSGRANTEAFF.

V and J are TRBV7-8 and TRBJ2-7; D gene ambiguous. The CDR3 has 15 amino acids. Between the trimmed V and J ends, which lost 1 base and 7 bases, there was a span of 17 bases. Germline assignment: CDR1 SGHVS and CDR2 FQNEAQ. CDR3 nucleotide sequence: TGTGCCAGCAGCTTAGAATCAGTTAGCCCCGGGGAGCAGTACTTC. It yields the protein CASSLESVSPGEQYF.

The chain couples TRBV27 to TRBJ2-7, with D perhaps assigned TRBD1 or TRBD2 (5 bases each). CDR1 and CDR2 (germline): MNHEY, SMNVEV (reference sequence). V gave up 4 bases and J gave up 0 bases, with 13 bases separating them. This CDR3 has 15 amino acids. CDR3 loop: CASSSPGRNSYEQYF. The CDR3 coding sequence is TGTGCCAGCAGTTCTCCGGGACGCAACTCCTACGAGCAGTACTTC.

This clonotype was detected only a few times. The chain carries TRBV20-1 and TRBJ1-5; the match to TRBD1 covers 7 bases. CDR1 DFQATT and CDR2 SNEGSKA come from the germline V gene (reference sequence). With V trimmed by 6 bases and J by 5 bases, 7 bases remained unmatched. This CDR3 spans 13 amino acids. The CDR3 here is CSALGTVDQPQHF. The CDR3 nucleotides are TGCAGTGCCCTTGGGACAGTGGATCAGCCCCAGCATTTT.

This clonotype appeared many times. The chain joins TRBV11-3 to TRBJ1-1; D gene ambiguous. V lost 4 bases and J lost 1, with 22 bases in between. Germline CDR1 SGHNT, CDR2 YENEEA. The CDR3 is made up of 18 amino acids. The CDR3 nucleotides read TGTGCCAGCAGCTCGGCCCTCCAACGCGGGATCCCGAACACTGAAGCTTTCTTT. Translation gives CASSSALQRGIPNTEAFF. The full variable domain, with the rest looked up from reference TRBV11-3 and TRBJ1-1, is EAGVVQSPRYKIIEKKQPVAFWCNPISGHNTLYWYLQNLGQGPELLIRYENEEAVDDSQLPKDRFSAERLKGVDSTLKIQPAELGDSAVYLCASSSALQRGIPNTEAFFGQGTRLTVV.

The chain employs TRBV5-1 and TRBJ2-5, with 13 bases that match TRBD2. Germline V gives CDR1 SGHRS, CDR2 YFSETQ. Trimming took 3 bases from V and 3 from J; bases not matched to a gene: 2. The CDR3 is 15 amino acids. CDR3 sequence (DNA): TGCGCCAGCAGCTGGGGACTAGCGGGGAAAGAGACCCAGTACTTC. Translating gives CASSWGLAGKETQYF.

This clonotype was recorded many times. The chain is built from TRBV9 and TRBJ2-1, with TRBD2 identical over 9 bases. The CDR3 runs to 16 residues. Trimming at V came to 0 bases and at J to 3 bases, leaving 4 bases not matched to a gene. Germline CDR1 SGDLS, CDR2 YYNGEE. Here the CDR3 reads CASSVAGTSLYNEQFF. The CDR3 DNA reads TGTGCCAGCAGCGTAGCAGGGACTAGCCTCTACAATGAGCAGTTCTTC.

This clonotype came up many times. The rearrangement uses TRBV5-1 and TRBJ1-2; D might be TRBD1 (6 bases). V shed 2 bases and J shed 2 bases, with 16 bases lying between them. CDR1 and CDR2 from the germline V gene are SGHRS and YFSETQ. This CDR3 comprises 16 residues. The chain's CDR3 is CASSFGLKDRNYGYTF. Here the CDR3 DNA reads TGCGCCAGCAGCTTCGGGCTTAAGGACAGAAACTATGGCTACACCTTC.

This clonotype was counted at least ten times. This chain joins TRBV11-3 and TRBJ2-1; D gene ambiguous. The germline V gene has CDR1 SGHNT and CDR2 YENEEA. The CDR3 has 15 residues. The ends were cut back, 1 base at V and 1 base at J, with 8 bases in the middle. The CDR3 DNA is TGTGCCAGCAGCTTAGGTATGGAATCCTACAATGAGCAGTTCTTC. Protein product: CASSLGMESYNEQFF. Variable domain in full (rest from reference TRBV11-3 and TRBJ2-1): EAGVVQSPRYKIIEKKQPVAFWCNPISGHNTLYWYLQNLGQGPELLIRYENEEAVDDSQLPKDRFSAERLKGVDSTLKIQPAELGDSAVYLCASSLGMESYNEQFFGPGTRLTVL.